These 16 T cell receptor beta chains were sequenced from one sample in a study of control samples from healthy donors and cancer patients (TCRdb year 2020). The library was obtained by the immunoSEQ multiplex PCR assay. TCRdb's version of the immuneACCESS table is confined to in-frame rearrangements and falls short of the full clone set. An unresolved V gene accounts for under half of the shortfall where checked; the remainder is of unknown origin. The sample table records under 40,000 clones; around four fifths of these occur just once. The ten most abundant clones make up 20% to 25% of the sample. The sequenced material came from PBMCs. These receptors were taken from a woman aged 55-70 years with lung cancer.

The chain combines TRBV9 with TRBJ2-7; 12 bases are a match to TRBD2. CDR3 length: 15 amino acids. Trimming removed 3 bases from V and 2 bases from J; junction bases left unmatched: 3. Germline values: CDR1 SGDLS, CDR2 YYNGEE. The CDR3, as DNA: TGTGCCAGCAGCGCAGGGACTAGCGGGCCCTACGAGCAGTACTTC. It encodes CASSAGTSGPYEQYF. Full variable domain (remainder filled in from reference TRBV9 and TRBJ2-7): DSGVTQTPKHLITATGQRVTLRCSPRSGDLSVYWYQQSLDQGLQFLIQYYNGEERAKGNILERFSAQQFPDLHSELNLSSLELGDSALYFCASSAGTSGPYEQYFGPGTRLTVT.

V usage is TRBV9 and J usage is TRBJ2-3; no definite D call. Germline V CDR1 and CDR2: SGDLS, YYNGEE. The V end was cut by 0 bases, the J end by 2 bases, with 4 bases between. The CDR3 totals 13 residues. This chain's CDR3 is CASSVGLTDTQYF. CDR3 DNA sequence: TGTGCCAGCAGCGTAGGTCTCACAGATACGCAGTATTTT. The complete variable domain, with remaining parts taken from reference TRBV9 and TRBJ2-3, reads DSGVTQTPKHLITATGQRVTLRCSPRSGDLSVYWYQQSLDQGLQFLIQYYNGEERAKGNILERFSAQQFPDLHSELNLSSLELGDSALYFCASSVGLTDTQYFGPGTRLTVL.

This rearrangement joins TRBV5-1 to TRBJ1-2; D gene uncertain. The CDR3 is 13 amino acids. V was trimmed by 0 bases and J by 7 bases, leaving 10 bases between them. Germline V gene lookup returns CDR1 SGHRS and CDR2 YFSETQ. The DNA for the CDR3 is TGCGCCAGCAGCTTGGCCCCAGTCTCTGGCTACACCTTC. It specifies CASSLAPVSGYTF. Together with reference TRBV5-1 and TRBJ1-2, the CDR3 gives the full variable domain: KAGVTQTPRYLIKTRGQQVTLSCSPISGHRSVSWYQQTPGQGLQFLFEYFSETQRNKGNFPGRFSGRQFSNSRSEMNVSTLELGDSALYLCASSLAPVSGYTFGSGTRLTVV.

The V call is TRBV19, the J call TRBJ1-1; 7 nucleotides agree with TRBD1. The germline V gene has CDR1 LNHDA and CDR2 SQIVND (reference sequence). V lost 5 bases, J lost 4 bases, and 4 bases stayed unmatched. This CDR3 is 13 amino acids long. In DNA, the CDR3 is TGTGCCAGTAGTCCGCGGACAGGCACTGAAGCTTTCTTT. Amino acid sequence: CASSPRTGTEAFF.

The chain is built from TRBV2 and TRBJ1-2; possible D gene TRBD1, 5 bases. V lost 8 bases and J 4 bases, leaving 11 bases between the germline ends. CDR1 is SNHLY, CDR2 FYNNEI, per germline. The CDR3 spans 12 residues. In DNA, the CDR3 is TGTGCCAGCGTTGACAGAAGCTATGGCTACACCTTC. As protein: CASVDRSYGYTF.

The chain is built from TRBV6-6 and TRBJ1-5, with 7 bases identical to TRBD1. V trimming: 6 bases; J trimming: 0 bases; junction bases outside the gene matches: 8. CDR1 and CDR2 from the germline V gene are MNHNY and SVGAGI (reference sequence). The CDR3 has 16 amino acids. In DNA form, the CDR3 reads TGTGCCAGCAGACGGGACAGAGGGAATAGCAATCAGCCCCAGCATTTT. Its protein is CASRRDRGNSNQPQHF.

The V call is TRBV19, the J call TRBJ2-7, with 9 positions matching TRBD2. Germline V gene sequence: CDR1 LNHDA, CDR2 SQIVND (reference sequence). V lost 2 bases, J lost 2 bases, and 4 bases stayed unmatched. This CDR3 spans 15 amino acids. The CDR3 here is CASSIISGGTYEQYF. DNA for the CDR3: TGTGCCAGTAGTATAATCAGCGGGGGGACCTACGAGCAGTACTTC. The complete variable domain, with remaining parts taken from reference TRBV19 and TRBJ2-7, reads DGGITQSPKYLFRKEGQNVTLSCEQNLNHDAMYWYRQDPGQGLRLIYYSQIVNDFQKGDIAEGYSVSREKKESFPLTVTSAQKNPTAFYLCASSIISGGTYEQYFGPGTRLTVT.

For the CDR3, the DNA is TGTGCCAGCAGTTACTCCGGGACCCGAGGGTGGACTGAAGCTTTCTTT. Its protein is CASSYSGTRGWTEAFF. The V call is TRBV6-6, the J call TRBJ1-1; maybe TRBD1 (5 bases). This CDR3 has 16 amino acids. Germline values: CDR1 MNHNY, CDR2 SVGAGI (reference sequence). The V end lost 0 bases, the J end lost 5 bases, and 16 bases lay between the germline ends.

This chain joins TRBV6-2 or TRBV6-3 and TRBJ2-5; TRBD2 is a possible D gene (6 bases). The germline V gene encodes CDR1 MNHEY and CDR2 SVGEGT. The V and J ends lost 4 bases and 4 bases respectively, with 19 bases between them. CDR3 size: 16 residues. The CDR3 DNA follows: TGTGCCAGCAGTTGGCCCCCGACTAGGGTGGGAGAGACCCAGTACTTC. Translating gives CASSWPPTRVGETQYF.

The CDR3, as DNA: TGTGCCAGCAGCGTTTCGACAGGGTCTGAAAAACTGTTTTTT. This encodes CASSVSTGSEKLFF. J is TRBJ1-4 and V is TRBV9; 7 bases line up with TRBD1. With V trimmed by 2 bases and J by 7 bases, 5 bases remained unmatched. Per germline, CDR1 SGDLS and CDR2 YYNGEE. The CDR3 contains 14 residues. The variable domain in full, with the rest retrieved from reference TRBV9 and TRBJ1-4, is DSGVTQTPKHLITATGQRVTLRCSPRSGDLSVYWYQQSLDQGLQFLIQYYNGEERAKGNILERFSAQQFPDLHSELNLSSLELGDSALYFCASSVSTGSEKLFFGSGTQLSVL.

This chain joins TRBV15 and TRBJ2-1; D not resolved. The germline V gene encodes CDR1 LNHNV and CDR2 YYDKDF (reference sequence). The CDR3 loop spans 16 amino acids. V gave up 0 bases and J gave up 1 base, with 10 bases separating them. The CDR3 DNA reads as TGTGCCACCAGCAGAGACGGAGCTGGTTCCTACAATGAGCAGTTCTTC. This sequence encodes CATSRDGAGSYNEQFF. Using reference TRBV15 and TRBJ2-1 for the parts outside the CDR3, the full variable domain is DAMVIQNPRYQVTQFGKPVTLSCSQTLNHNVMYWYQQKSSQAPKLLFHYYDKDFNNEADTPDNFQSRRPNTSFCFLDIRSPGLGDTAMYLCATSRDGAGSYNEQFFGPGTRLTVL.

The chain recombines TRBV24-1 with TRBJ2-7; the D is unclear. This CDR3 spans 13 amino acids. Per germline, CDR1 KGHDR and CDR2 SFDVKD. V dropped 4 bases and J dropped 5 bases, with 11 bases sitting between them. The CDR3 loop reads CATSDPDIDEQYF. The DNA of the CDR3 is TGTGCCACCAGTGACCCTGACATCGACGAGCAGTACTTC.

CDR3 coding DNA: TGTGCCAGCACTAGACAGGGGGCCGGTGGCTACACCTTC. Its protein is CASTRQGAGGYTF. The rearrangement joins TRBV27 to TRBJ1-2, with 10 bases that match TRBD1. With V trimmed by 7 bases and J by 7 bases, 6 bases remained unmatched. This CDR3 has 13 amino acids. The germline V gene has CDR1 MNHEY and CDR2 SMNVEV (reference sequence).

V usage is TRBV19 and J usage is TRBJ1-5; D gene ambiguous. Germline values: CDR1 LNHDA, CDR2 SQIVND (reference sequence). The CDR3 spans 14 residues. Between the trimmed V and J ends, which lost 6 bases and 5 bases, there was a span of 14 bases. CDR3: CASRRIGVDQPQHF. The CDR3 DNA follows: TGTGCCAGTAGACGGATCGGAGTGGATCAGCCCCAGCATTTT.

This sequence joins TRBV5-4 and TRBJ2-3, with 7 positions matching TRBD2. V shed 4 bases and J 3 bases; nucleotides not matched to a gene: 8. The CDR3 runs to 15 residues. Germline V CDR1 and CDR2: SGHNT, YYREEE (reference sequence). CDR3 amino acids: CASSRERGGTDTQYF. In DNA, the CDR3 is TGTGCCAGCAGCCGGGAGCGGGGCGGGACAGATACGCAGTATTTT. Complete variable domain (other parts from reference TRBV5-4 and TRBJ2-3): ETGVTQSPTHLIKTRGQQVTLRCSSQSGHNTVSWYQQALGQGPQFIFQYYREEENGRGNFPPRFSGLQFPNYSSELNVNALELDDSALYLCASSRERGGTDTQYFGPGTRLTVL.

The J gene is TRBJ1-6, the V gene TRBV18, with 12 bases identical to TRBD1. V shed 3 bases and J 10 bases; nucleotides not matched to a gene: 7. Germline CDR1 reads KGHSH; CDR2 reads LQKENI. This CDR3 comprises 16 residues. The CDR3 region has the DNA TGTGCCAGCTCACCCGGGACAGGGGGCTTCGACTCACCCCTCCACTTT. Translation: CASSPGTGGFDSPLHF.